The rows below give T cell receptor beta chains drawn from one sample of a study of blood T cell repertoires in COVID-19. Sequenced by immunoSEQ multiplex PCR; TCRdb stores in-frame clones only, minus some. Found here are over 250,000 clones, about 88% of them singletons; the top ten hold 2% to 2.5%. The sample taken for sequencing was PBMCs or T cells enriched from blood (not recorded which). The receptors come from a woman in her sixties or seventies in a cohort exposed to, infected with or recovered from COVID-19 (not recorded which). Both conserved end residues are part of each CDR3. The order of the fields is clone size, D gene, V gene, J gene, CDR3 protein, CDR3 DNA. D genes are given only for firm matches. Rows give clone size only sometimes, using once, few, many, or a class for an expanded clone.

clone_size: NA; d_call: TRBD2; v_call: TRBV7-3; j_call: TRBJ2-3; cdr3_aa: CASSLTVVVGRARTSGSHTDTQYF; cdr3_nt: TGTGCCAGCAGCTTAACGGTGGTCGTTGGGAGAGCCCGGACTAGCGGGAGCCACACAGATACGCAGTATTTT
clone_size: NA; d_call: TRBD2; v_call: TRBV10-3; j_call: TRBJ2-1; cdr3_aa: CAISEGEGKQFF; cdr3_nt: TGTGCCATCAGTGAGGGGGAGGGAAAGCAGTTCTTC
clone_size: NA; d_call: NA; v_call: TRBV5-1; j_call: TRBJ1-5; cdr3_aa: CASSLTGSNQPQHF; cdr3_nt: TGCGCCAGCAGCTTGACAGGGAGCAATCAGCCCCAGCATTTT
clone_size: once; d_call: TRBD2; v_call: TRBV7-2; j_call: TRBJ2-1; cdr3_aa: CASSLQNRGTSGGNEQFF; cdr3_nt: TGTGCCAGCAGCTTACAGAACCGAGGGACTAGCGGCGGCAATGAGCAGTTCTTC
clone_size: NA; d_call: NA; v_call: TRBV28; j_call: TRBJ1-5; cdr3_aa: CASSLAGAQPQHF; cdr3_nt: TGTGCCAGCAGTTTGGCAGGGGCTCAGCCCCAGCATTTT
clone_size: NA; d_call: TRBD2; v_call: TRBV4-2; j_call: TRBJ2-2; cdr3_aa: CASSQGRLAGLAGELFF; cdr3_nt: TGTGCCAGCAGCCAAGGCAGACTAGCGGGATTAGCGGGGGAGCTGTTTTTT
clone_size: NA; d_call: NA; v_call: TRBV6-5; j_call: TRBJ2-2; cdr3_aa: CASSSGSNTGELFF; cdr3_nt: TGTGCCAGCAGCTCGGGATCGAACACCGGGGAGCTGTTTTTT
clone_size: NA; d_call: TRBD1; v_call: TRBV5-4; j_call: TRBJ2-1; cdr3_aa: CASSVTRQGAEQFF; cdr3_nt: TGTGCCAGCAGCGTAACAAGACAGGGGGCCGAGCAGTTCTTC
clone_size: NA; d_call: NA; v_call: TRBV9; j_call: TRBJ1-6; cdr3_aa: CASSVGGSNSPLHF; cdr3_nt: TGTGCCAGCAGCGTGGGGGGATCCAATTCACCCCTCCACTTT
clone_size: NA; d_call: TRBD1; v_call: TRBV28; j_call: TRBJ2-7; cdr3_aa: CASSRRGTGVLYEQYF; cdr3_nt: TGTGCCAGCAGTCGGAGGGGGACAGGGGTCCTCTACGAGCAGTACTTC
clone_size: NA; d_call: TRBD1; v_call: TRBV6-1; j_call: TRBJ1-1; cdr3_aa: CASSALTGGRGDTEAFF; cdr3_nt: TGTGCCAGCAGTGCACTGACAGGGGGCCGGGGGGACACTGAAGCTTTCTTT
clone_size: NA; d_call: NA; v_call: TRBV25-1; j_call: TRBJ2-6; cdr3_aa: CASSDFSGANVLTF; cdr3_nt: TGTGCCAGCAGTGACTTCTCTGGGGCCAACGTCCTGACTTTC
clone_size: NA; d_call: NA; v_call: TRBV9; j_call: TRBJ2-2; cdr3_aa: CASSVRGQEAPGELFF; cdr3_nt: TGTGCCAGCAGCGTACGTGGACAAGAAGCGCCCGGGGAGCTGTTTTTT
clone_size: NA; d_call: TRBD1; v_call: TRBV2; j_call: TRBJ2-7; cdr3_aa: CASSTGQGKSEQYF; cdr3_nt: TGTGCCAGCAGCACGGGACAGGGGAAGAGCGAGCAGTACTTC
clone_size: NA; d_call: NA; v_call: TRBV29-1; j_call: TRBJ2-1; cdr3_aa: CSEKGVDNEQFF; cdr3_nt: TGCAGCGAGAAAGGGGTGGACAATGAGCAGTTCTTC
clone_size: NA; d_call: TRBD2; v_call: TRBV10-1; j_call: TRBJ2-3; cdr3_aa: CASSGSGSSDTQYF; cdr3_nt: TGCGCCAGTTCAGGGAGCGGGAGTTCCGATACGCAGTATTTT
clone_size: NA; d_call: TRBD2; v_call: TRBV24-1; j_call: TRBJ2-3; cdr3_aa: CATSGQREGSTDTQYF; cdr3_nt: TGTGCCACCAGTGGACAGCGGGAGGGAAGTACAGATACGCAGTATTTT
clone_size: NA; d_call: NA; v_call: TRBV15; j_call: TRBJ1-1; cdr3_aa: CATSRERGIYTEAFF; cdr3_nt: TGTGCCACCAGCAGAGAAAGAGGGATTTACACTGAAGCTTTCTTT
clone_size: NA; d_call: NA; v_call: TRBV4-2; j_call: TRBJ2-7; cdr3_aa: CASTLHPGSYEQYF; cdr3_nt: TGTGCCAGCACCCTTCACCCAGGGTCCTACGAGCAGTACTTC
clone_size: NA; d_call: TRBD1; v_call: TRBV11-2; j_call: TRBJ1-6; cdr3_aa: CASSLRQGVKSSPLHF; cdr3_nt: TGTGCCAGCAGCTTGAGACAGGGGGTAAAAAGTTCACCCCTCCACTTT
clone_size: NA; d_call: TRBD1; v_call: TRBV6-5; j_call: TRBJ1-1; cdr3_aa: CASSYSQGARNTEAFF; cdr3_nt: TGTGCCAGCAGTTACTCGCAGGGGGCTAGGAACACTGAAGCTTTCTTT
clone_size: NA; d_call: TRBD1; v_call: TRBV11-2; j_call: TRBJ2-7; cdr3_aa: CASSFRQGASYEQYF; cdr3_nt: TGTGCCAGCAGTTTTCGACAGGGGGCATCCTACGAGCAGTACTTC
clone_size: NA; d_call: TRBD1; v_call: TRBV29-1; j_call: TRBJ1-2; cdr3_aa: CSASPGQGYGYTF; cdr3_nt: TGCAGCGCGAGCCCGGGACAGGGGTACGGCTACACCTTC
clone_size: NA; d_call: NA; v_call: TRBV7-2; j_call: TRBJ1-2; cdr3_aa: CASSLGWGEGYGYTF; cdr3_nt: TGTGCCAGCAGCTTAGGTTGGGGAGAGGGCTATGGCTACACCTTC
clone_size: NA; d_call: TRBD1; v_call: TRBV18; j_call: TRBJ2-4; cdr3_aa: CASSPLSPTGVNKNIQYF; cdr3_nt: TGTGCCAGCTCACCACTATCCCCGACAGGGGTGAACAAAAACATTCAGTACTTC
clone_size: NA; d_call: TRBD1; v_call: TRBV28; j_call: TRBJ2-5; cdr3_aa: CASSVSTGAMGETQYF; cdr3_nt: TGTGCCAGCAGTGTCTCCACAGGGGCTATGGGAGAGACCCAGTACTTC
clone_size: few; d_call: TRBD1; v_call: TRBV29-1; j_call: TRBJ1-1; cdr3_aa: CSVEGATGYTEAFF; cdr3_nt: TGCAGCGTTGAAGGGGCGACAGGGTACACTGAAGCTTTCTTT
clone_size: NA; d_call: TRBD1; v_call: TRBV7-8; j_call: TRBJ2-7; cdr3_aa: CASSLRDRGAYEQYF; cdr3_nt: TGTGCCAGCAGCCTCCGGGACAGGGGGGCCTACGAGCAGTACTTC
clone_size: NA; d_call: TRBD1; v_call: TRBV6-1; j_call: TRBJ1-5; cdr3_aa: CASSELGGLNQPQHF; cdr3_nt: TGTGCCAGCAGTGAATTAGGGGGCCTCAATCAGCCCCAGCATTTT
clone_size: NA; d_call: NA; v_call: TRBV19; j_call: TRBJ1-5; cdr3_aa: CASSIGSGGGNQPQHF; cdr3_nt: TGTGCCAGTAGTATCGGGTCAGGAGGTGGCAATCAGCCCCAGCATTTT
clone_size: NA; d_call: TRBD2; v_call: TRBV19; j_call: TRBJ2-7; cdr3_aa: CASYMERLWQVAGTSGSYEQYF; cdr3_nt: TGTGCCAGCTACATGGAACGATTATGGCAGGTCGCCGGGACTAGCGGCTCCTACGAGCAGTACTTC
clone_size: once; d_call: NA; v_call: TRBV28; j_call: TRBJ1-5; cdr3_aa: CASSLWGASNQPQHF; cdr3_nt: TGTGCCAGCAGTCTATGGGGGGCTAGCAATCAGCCCCAGCATTTT
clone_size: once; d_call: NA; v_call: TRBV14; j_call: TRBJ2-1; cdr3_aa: CASWDSSYNEQFF; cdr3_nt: TGTGCCAGTTGGGACTCGTCCTACAATGAGCAGTTCTTC
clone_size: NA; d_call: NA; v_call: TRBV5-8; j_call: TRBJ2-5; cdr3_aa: CASSFSGWETQYF; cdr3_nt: TGTGCCAGCAGCTTTTCAGGGTGGGAGACCCAGTACTTC
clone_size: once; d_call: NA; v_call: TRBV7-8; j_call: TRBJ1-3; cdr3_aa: CASSPRGDTIYF; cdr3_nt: TGTGCCAGCAGCCCCAGGGGAGACACCATATATTTT
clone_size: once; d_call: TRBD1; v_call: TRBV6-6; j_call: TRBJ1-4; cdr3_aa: CASSYGTGVEKLFF; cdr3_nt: TGTGCCAGCAGTTACGGGACAGGGGTCGAAAAACTGTTTTTT
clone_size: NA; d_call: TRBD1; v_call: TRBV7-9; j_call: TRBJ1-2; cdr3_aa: CASSLGSGTVYGYTF; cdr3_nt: TGTGCCAGCAGCTTAGGATCCGGGACAGTCTATGGCTACACCTTC
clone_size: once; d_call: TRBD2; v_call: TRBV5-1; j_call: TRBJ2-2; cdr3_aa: CASSLDGSGPTGELFF; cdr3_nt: TGCGCCAGCAGCTTGGATGGTAGCGGGCCGACCGGGGAGCTGTTTTTT
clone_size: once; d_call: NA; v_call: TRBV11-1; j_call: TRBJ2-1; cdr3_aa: CASSSAHSYNEQFF; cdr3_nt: TGTGCCAGCAGTAGCGCTCACTCCTACAATGAGCAGTTCTTC